Described below is a single T cell receptor beta chain sequence and its context. Trimming cost V 6 bases and J 7 bases; bases outside gene matches: 3. Germline V lookup: CDR1 MNHEY, CDR2 SMNVEV (reference sequence). This CDR3 comprises 14 residues. The data were taken from a study of blood T cell repertoires in COVID-19. At the level of the study: Samples came from the United States, Italy and Spain, spanning acute and convalescent COVID-19. T cells, B-cell-depleted T cells, or PBMCs supplied cDNA or gDNA.

Produced via immunoSEQ multiplex PCR; TCRdb's table is partial and in-frame only. The sample contains about 270,000 clones, 75% to 90% of which appear only once. Living in 25 or so US areas, the participants were between 18 and 89 years of age. The sequence was obtained from a woman aged 25 to 39 with acute COVID-19. Material for sequencing was PBMCs or T cells enriched from blood (not recorded which). The chain links TRBV27 to TRBJ2-1; 13 nucleotides align to TRBD2. CDR3 in amino acids: CASRGLAGYNEQFF. As DNA, the CDR3 is TGTGCCAGCAGGGGACTAGCGGGATATAATGAGCAGTTCTTC.